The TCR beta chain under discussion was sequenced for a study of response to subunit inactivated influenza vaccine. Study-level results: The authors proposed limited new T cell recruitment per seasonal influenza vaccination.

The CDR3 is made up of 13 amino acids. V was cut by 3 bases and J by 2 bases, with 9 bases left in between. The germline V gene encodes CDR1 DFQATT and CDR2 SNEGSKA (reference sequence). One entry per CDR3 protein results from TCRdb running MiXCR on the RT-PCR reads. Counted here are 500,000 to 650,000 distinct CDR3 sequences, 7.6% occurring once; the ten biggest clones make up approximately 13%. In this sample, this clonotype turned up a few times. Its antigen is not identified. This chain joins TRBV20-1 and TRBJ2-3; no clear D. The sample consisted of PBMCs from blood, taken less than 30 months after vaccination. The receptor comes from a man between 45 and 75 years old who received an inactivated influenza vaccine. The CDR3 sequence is CSASPEFTDTQYF. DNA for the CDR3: TGCAGTGCTAGTCCAGAATTCACAGATACGCAGTATTTT.